This T cell receptor (beta chain) stems from a study of T cell responses to AZD1222 COVID-19 vaccine. As for this clone: Its target is unknown.

Points from the study as a whole: Repertoires were obtained only post-peak T cell response. White British people made up most donors, females outnumbered males, and clonal diversity was possibly underestimated. In the spike-specific TCR repertoire, nearly half reportedly target unmutated variant regions. Spike-spanning, vaccine-associated CD4 TCRs were dominant at 160-218 and 743-854.

Sequencing used immunoSEQ multiplex PCR; TCRdb keeps in-frame clones, though not all of them. The sample records some 150,000 clones, 90% being singletons. The starting material was peripheral blood, obtained on day 0 of AZD1222 vaccination. The sequence derives from an adult in good health.

The CDR3 coding sequence is TGCGCCAGCAGCCACTTTACCGGGACAGACATCGATGAGCAGTTCTTC. It is translated as CASSHFTGTDIDEQFF. J is TRBJ2-1 and V is TRBV4-3, with 7 bases matching TRBD1. Germline V lookup: CDR1 LGHNA, CDR2 YSLEER. After removal of 3 bases from V and 8 bases from J, the junction contained 13 bases not matched to a gene. The CDR3 totals 16 residues.